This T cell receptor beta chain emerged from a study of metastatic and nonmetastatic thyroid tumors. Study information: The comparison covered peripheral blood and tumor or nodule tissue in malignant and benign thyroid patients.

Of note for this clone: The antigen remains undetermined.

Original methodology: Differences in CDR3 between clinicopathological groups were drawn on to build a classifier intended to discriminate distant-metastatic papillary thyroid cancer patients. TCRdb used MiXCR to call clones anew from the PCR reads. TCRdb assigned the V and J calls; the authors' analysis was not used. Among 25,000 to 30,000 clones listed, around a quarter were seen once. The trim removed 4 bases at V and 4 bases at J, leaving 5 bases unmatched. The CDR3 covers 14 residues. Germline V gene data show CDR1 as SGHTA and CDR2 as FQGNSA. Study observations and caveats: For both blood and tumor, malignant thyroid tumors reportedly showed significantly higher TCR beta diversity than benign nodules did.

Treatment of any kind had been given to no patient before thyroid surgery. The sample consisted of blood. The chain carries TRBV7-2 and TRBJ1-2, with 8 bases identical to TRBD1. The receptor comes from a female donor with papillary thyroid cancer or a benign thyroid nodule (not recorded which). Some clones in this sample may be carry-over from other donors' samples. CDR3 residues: CASSSDREGYGYTF. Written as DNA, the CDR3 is TGTGCCAGCAGCTCGGACAGGGAGGGCTATGGCTACACCTTC.